This is a list of T cell receptor beta chains from one sample in a study of cytomegalovirus exposure and HLA in healthy donors. Sequenced by immunoSEQ multiplex PCR; TCRdb stores in-frame clones only, minus some. The sample has 25,000 to 35,000 clones, roughly 60% seen once; the top ten hold about a fifth. Sequenced material: PBMCs. The receptors here all came from a man in his fifties or sixties in good health and CMV-seropositive. CDR3s include the opening cysteine and the closing phenylalanine or tryptophan. Each record gives: clone size, J gene, D gene, CDR3 length, V gene, CDR3 DNA, CDR3 protein. D genes are given only for firm matches. Clone size appears in some rows only: once, few, many, or a class for an expanded clone.

size: NA; J: TRBJ1-1; D: TRBD1; length: 15; V: TRBV13; DNA: TGTGCCAGCAGCCTCGACAGGGGGCTCGGGACTGAAGCTTTCTTT; CDR3: CASSLDRGLGTEAFF
size: once; J: TRBJ1-1; D: TRBD1; length: 15; V: TRBV25-1; DNA: TGTGCCAGCAGTGATCCCGGGACAGGCGACACTGAAGCTTTCTTT; CDR3: CASSDPGTGDTEAFF
size: NA; J: TRBJ2-7; D: TRBD1; length: 14; V: TRBV5-1; DNA: TGCGCCAGCAGCTTGACAGGGGTCGAGTACGAGCAGTACTTC; CDR3: CASSLTGVEYEQYF
size: once; J: TRBJ2-3; D: NA; length: 12; V: TRBV14; DNA: TGTGCCAGCAGCCTGACTAGGGATACGCAGTATTTT; CDR3: CASSLTRDTQYF
size: few; J: TRBJ2-5; D: NA; length: 13; V: TRBV29-1; DNA: TGCAGCGTTGAAGCGGGAGCGCAAGAGACCCAGTACTTC; CDR3: CSVEAGAQETQYF
size: medium-sized; J: TRBJ2-7; D: NA; length: 13; V: TRBV9; DNA: TGTGCCAGCAGCGTAGGAACAGGAGAGCCGCAGTACTTC; CDR3: CASSVGTGEPQYF
size: NA; J: TRBJ1-1; D: NA; length: 14; V: TRBV6-4; DNA: TGTGCCAGCAGTGACGGGGAGGTGAACACTGAAGCTTTCTTT; CDR3: CASSDGEVNTEAFF
size: few; J: TRBJ1-4; D: NA; length: 15; V: TRBV30; DNA: TGTGCCTGGAGTCCAATCCTGGCAGGTGGTGAAAAACTGTTTTTT; CDR3: CAWSPILAGGEKLFF
size: NA; J: TRBJ2-3; D: NA; length: 13; V: TRBV6-5; DNA: TGTGCCAGCAGTTACTCCTCCACAGATACGCAGTATTTT; CDR3: CASSYSSTDTQYF
size: NA; J: TRBJ2-7; D: TRBD2; length: 14; V: TRBV25-1; DNA: TGTGCCAGCAGTGAGGGCGGGGGGCAATACGAGCAGTACTTC; CDR3: CASSEGGGQYEQYF
size: NA; J: TRBJ1-2; D: NA; length: 12; V: TRBV28; DNA: TGTGCCAGCAGTTTTTCCTATCGAGGCTACACCTTC; CDR3: CASSFSYRGYTF
size: NA; J: TRBJ2-3; D: TRBD1; length: 14; V: TRBV5-1; DNA: TGCGCCAGCAGCTTTGGGGGACAGGGGGATACGCAGTATTTT; CDR3: CASSFGGQGDTQYF
size: few; J: TRBJ2-1; D: NA; length: 11; V: TRBV6-1; DNA: TGTGCCAGCAGTTATAACAATGAGCAGTTCTTC; CDR3: CASSYNNEQFF
size: NA; J: TRBJ1-1; D: TRBD1; length: 14; V: TRBV18; DNA: TGTGCCAGCTCACCAGGGACAGGGGACACTGAAGCTTTCTTT; CDR3: CASSPGTGDTEAFF
size: NA; J: TRBJ1-5; D: TRBD1; length: 14; V: TRBV5-1; DNA: TGCGCCAGCAGCCAACAGGGGGCCGGTCAGCCCCAGCATTTT; CDR3: CASSQQGAGQPQHF
size: NA; J: TRBJ2-5; D: NA; length: 13; V: TRBV5-1; DNA: TGCGCCTCCTCGGGGACTGCTCAAGAGACCCAGTACTTC; CDR3: CASSGTAQETQYF
size: NA; J: TRBJ2-2; D: NA; length: 16; V: TRBV28; DNA: TGTGCCAGCAGTCCCCTCCCTTCTAGAAAACCCGGGGAGCTGTTTTTT; CDR3: CASSPLPSRKPGELFF
size: few; J: TRBJ2-5; D: TRBD2; length: 15; V: TRBV30; DNA: TGTGCCTGGTCCTTAGCGGGAGGGGGACAAGAGACCCAGTACTTC; CDR3: CAWSLAGGGQETQYF
size: NA; J: TRBJ1-4; D: NA; length: 14; V: TRBV27; DNA: TGTGCCAGCAGTTTAGCGGGCGGCAGGGAAAAACTGTTTTTT; CDR3: CASSLAGGREKLFF
size: NA; J: TRBJ1-1; D: TRBD1; length: 15; V: TRBV11-2; DNA: TGTGCCAGCAGCATAGGGACAGGGGCTGCCACTGAAGCTTTCTTT; CDR3: CASSIGTGAATEAFF
size: NA; J: TRBJ2-7; D: NA; length: 15; V: TRBV4-3; DNA: TGCGCCAGCAGCCAAGTCTTGGGGCCGGATTCCCTCGGGTACTTC; CDR3: CASSQVLGPDSLGYF
size: NA; J: TRBJ1-1; D: TRBD1; length: 13; V: TRBV13; DNA: TGTGCCAGCAGCCTGCAGGGGGTGGCTGAAGCTTTCTTT; CDR3: CASSLQGVAEAFF
size: NA; J: TRBJ2-5; D: TRBD2; length: 14; V: TRBV7-2; DNA: TGTGCCAGCAGCTTTAGCGGGGGGGAAGAGACCCAGTACTTC; CDR3: CASSFSGGEETQYF
size: NA; J: TRBJ2-5; D: NA; length: 14; V: TRBV5-1; DNA: TGCGCCAGCAGCACCAGGGGAACCCAGGAGACCCAGTACTTC; CDR3: CASSTRGTQETQYF
size: few; J: TRBJ2-2; D: NA; length: 15; V: TRBV5-1; DNA: TGCGCCAGCAGCCCCCGGGGGTCGAACACCGGGGAGCTGTTTTTT; CDR3: CASSPRGSNTGELFF
size: NA; J: TRBJ2-2; D: NA; length: 12; V: TRBV5-6; DNA: TGTGCCAGCAGCTCCCAAAACGGGGAGCTGTTTTTT; CDR3: CASSSQNGELFF
size: NA; J: TRBJ2-6; D: TRBD1; length: 18; V: TRBV7-9; DNA: TGTGCCAGCAGCCCAACCACGGGACAGAGCTCTGGGGCCAACGTCCTGACTTTC; CDR3: CASSPTTGQSSGANVLTF